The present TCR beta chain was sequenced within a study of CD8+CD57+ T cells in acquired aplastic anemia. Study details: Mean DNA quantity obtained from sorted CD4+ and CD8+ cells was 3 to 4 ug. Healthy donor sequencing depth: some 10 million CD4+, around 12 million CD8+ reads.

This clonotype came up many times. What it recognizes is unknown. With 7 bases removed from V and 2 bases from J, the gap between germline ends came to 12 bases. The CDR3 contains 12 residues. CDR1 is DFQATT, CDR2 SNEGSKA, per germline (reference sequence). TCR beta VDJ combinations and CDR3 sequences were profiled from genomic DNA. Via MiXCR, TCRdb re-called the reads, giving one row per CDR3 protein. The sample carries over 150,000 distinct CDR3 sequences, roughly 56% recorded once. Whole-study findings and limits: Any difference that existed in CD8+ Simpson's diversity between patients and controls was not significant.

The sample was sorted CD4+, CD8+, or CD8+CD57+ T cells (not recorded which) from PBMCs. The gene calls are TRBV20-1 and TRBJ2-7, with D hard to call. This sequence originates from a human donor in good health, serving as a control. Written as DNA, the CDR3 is TGCAGTGGATCCAGGATGACCTACGAGCAGTACTTC. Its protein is CSGSRMTYEQYF.